The sequence of this TCR beta chain was determined in a study of blood T cells in healthy people across ages. Background on the study: Researchers report that template switching captured about one barcoded beta molecule per two T cells.

This CDR3 has 14 residues. V dropped 5 bases and J dropped 3; count of bases not matched to a gene: 7. The use of a sample-barcoded 5' primer and a J-beta primer mix characterized a second PCR of 7 to 11 cycles. TCRdb itself ran the 5' RACE reads through MiXCR, one entry per CDR3 protein. Of roughly 800,000 distinct CDR3 sequences listed, around 25% are singletons. This sample was shared with a second study, whose subject was T cells of mothers and their children. From that second work: Thymic selection shapes TCR recombination output similarly in related and unrelated pairs.

The TCR comes from a boy aged 10-17 years in good health. Material for sequencing was blood. The chain recombines TRBV12-3 or TRBV12-4 with TRBJ2-7; 7 bases agree with TRBD1. CDR3 in DNA: TGTGCCAGCAGTGGGGGACAGCCCTACTACGAGCAGTACTTC. Amino acid sequence: CASSGGQPYYEQYF.